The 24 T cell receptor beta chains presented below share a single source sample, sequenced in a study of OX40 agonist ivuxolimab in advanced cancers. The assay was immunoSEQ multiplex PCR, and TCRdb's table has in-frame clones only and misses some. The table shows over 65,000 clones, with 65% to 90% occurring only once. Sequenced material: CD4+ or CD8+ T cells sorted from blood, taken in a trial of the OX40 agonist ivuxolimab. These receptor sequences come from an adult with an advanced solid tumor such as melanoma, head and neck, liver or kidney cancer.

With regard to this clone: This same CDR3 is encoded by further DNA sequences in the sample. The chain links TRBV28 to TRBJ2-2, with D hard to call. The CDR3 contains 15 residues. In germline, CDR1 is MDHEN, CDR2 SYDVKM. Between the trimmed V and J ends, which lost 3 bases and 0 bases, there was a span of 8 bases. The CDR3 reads CASSLGGANTGELFF. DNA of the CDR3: TGTGCCAGCAGTTTGGGCGGCGCGAACACCGGGGAGCTGTTTTTT.

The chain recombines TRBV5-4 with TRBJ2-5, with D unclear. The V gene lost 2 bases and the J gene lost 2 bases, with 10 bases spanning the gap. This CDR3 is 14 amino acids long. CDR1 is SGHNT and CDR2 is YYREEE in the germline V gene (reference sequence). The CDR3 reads CASSFGRNQETQYF. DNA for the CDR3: TGTGCCAGCAGCTTCGGACGGAATCAAGAGACCCAGTACTTC.

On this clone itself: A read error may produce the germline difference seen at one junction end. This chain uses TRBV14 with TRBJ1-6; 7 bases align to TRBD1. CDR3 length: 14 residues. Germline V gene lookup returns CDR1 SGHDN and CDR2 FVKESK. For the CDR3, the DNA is TGTGCCAGCAGCCACGGCAGGGGGGATTCACCCCCCCACTTT. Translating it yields CASSHGRGDSPPHF.

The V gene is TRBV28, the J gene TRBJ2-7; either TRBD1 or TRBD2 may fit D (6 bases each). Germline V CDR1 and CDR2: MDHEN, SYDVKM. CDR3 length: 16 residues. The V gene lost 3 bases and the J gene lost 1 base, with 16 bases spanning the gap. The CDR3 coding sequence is TGTGCCAGCAGTTTGGGGGGCCCAGGCGAGTCCTACGAGCAGTACTTC. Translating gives CASSLGGPGESYEQYF.

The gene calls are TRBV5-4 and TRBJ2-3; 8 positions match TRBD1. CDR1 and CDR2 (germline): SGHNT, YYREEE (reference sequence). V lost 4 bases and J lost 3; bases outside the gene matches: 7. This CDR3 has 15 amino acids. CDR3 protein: CASSTGGSRTDTQYF. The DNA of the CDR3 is TGTGCCAGCAGCACAGGGGGTAGCCGGACAGATACGCAGTATTTT. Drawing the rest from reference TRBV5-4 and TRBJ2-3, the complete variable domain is ETGVTQSPTHLIKTRGQQVTLRCSSQSGHNTVSWYQQALGQGPQFIFQYYREEENGRGNFPPRFSGLQFPNYSSELNVNALELDDSALYLCASSTGGSRTDTQYFGPGTRLTVL.

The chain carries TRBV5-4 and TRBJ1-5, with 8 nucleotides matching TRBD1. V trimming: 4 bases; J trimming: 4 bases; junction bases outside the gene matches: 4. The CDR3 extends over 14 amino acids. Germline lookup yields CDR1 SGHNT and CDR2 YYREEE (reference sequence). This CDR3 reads CASSRTGTNQPQHF. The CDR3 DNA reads TGTGCCAGCAGCCGGACAGGGACAAATCAGCCCCAGCATTTT.

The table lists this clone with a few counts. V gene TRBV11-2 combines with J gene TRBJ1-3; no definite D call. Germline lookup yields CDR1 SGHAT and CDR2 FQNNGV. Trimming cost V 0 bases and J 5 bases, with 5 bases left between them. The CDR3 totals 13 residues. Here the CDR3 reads CASSLDTRNTIYF. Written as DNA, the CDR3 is TGTGCCAGCAGCTTAGATACGCGAAACACCATATATTTT.

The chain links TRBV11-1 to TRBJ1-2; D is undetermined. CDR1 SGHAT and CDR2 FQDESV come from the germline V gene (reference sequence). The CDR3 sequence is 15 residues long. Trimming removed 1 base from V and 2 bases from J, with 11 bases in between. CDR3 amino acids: CASSLGVNTNYGYTF. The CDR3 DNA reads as TGTGCCAGCAGCTTAGGGGTTAATACGAACTATGGCTACACCTTC.

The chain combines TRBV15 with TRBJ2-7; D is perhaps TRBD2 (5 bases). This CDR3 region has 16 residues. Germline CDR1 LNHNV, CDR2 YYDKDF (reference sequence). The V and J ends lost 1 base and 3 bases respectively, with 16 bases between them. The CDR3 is CATSRAGGRAYYEQYF. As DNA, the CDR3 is TGTGCCACCAGCAGAGCGGGCGGGCGGGCATACTACGAGCAGTACTTC.

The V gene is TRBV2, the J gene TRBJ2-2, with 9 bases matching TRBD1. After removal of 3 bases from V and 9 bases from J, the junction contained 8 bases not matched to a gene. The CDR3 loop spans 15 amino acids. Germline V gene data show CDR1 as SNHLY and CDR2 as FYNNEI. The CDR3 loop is CASSEDRGHHRELFF. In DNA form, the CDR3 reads TGTGCCAGCAGTGAGGACAGGGGACACCACCGGGAGCTGTTTTTT.

Here the CDR3 reads CASSFVLAARTDTQYF. Here the CDR3 DNA reads TGTGCCAGCAGCTTTGTACTAGCGGCCCGCACAGATACGCAGTATTTT. V is TRBV7-9 and J is TRBJ2-3; 8 bases are shared with TRBD2. This CDR3 comprises 16 residues. Germline CDR1 SEHNR, CDR2 FQNEAQ (reference sequence). Trimming cost V 3 bases and J 1 base; bases outside gene matches: 6.

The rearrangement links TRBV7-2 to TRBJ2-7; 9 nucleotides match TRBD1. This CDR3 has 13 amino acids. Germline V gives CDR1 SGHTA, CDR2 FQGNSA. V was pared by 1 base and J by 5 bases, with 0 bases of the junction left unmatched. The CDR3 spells CASSLGTGDEQYF. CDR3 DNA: TGTGCCAGCAGCTTAGGGACAGGGGACGAGCAGTACTTC. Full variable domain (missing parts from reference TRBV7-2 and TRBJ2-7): GAGVSQSPSNKVTEKGKDVELRCDPISGHTALYWYRQSLGQGLEFLIYFQGNSAPDKSGLPSDRFSAERTGGSVSTLTIQRTQQEDSAVYLCASSLGTGDEQYFGPGTRLTVT.

As DNA, the CDR3 is TGTGCCAGTAGTACCCGGAGGGGCCACGAGCAGTACTTC. Amino acid sequence: CASSTRRGHEQYF. J is TRBJ2-5 and V is TRBV19; tentatively, D is TRBD2 (6 bases). The J call may be in error: the DNA end matches TRBJ2-7 better. Germline-derived CDR1 and CDR2 are LNHDA and SQIVND (reference sequence). This CDR3 comprises 13 residues.

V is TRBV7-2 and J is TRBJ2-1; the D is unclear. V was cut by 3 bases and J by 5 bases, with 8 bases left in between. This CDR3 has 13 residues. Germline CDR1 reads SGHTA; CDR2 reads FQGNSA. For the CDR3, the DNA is TGTGCCAGCAGCTTCAACGAAGACAATGAGCAGTTCTTC. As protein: CASSFNEDNEQFF.

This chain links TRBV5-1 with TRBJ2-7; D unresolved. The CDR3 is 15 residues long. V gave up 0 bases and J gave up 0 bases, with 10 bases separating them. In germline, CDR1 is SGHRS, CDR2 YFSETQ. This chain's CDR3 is CASSLGGGSSYEQYF. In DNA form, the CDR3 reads TGCGCCAGCAGCTTGGGTGGCGGAAGCTCCTACGAGCAGTACTTC.

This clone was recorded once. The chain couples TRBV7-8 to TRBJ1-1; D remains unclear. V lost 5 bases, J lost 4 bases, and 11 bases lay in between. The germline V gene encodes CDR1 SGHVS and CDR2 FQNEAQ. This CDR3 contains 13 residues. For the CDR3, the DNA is TGTGCCAGCAGCCTGGGATTCGGCACTGAAGCTTTCTTT. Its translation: CASSLGFGTEAFF. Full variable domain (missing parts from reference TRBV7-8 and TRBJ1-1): GAGVSQSPRYKVAKRGQDVALRCDPISGHVSLFWYQQALGQGPEFLTYFQNEAQLDKSGLPSDRFFAERPEGSVSTLKIQRTQQEDSAVYLCASSLGFGTEAFFGQGTRLTVV.

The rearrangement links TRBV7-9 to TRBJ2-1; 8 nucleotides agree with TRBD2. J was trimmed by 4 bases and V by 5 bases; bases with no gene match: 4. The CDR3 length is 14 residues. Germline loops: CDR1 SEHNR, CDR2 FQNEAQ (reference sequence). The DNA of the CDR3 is TGTGCCAGCAGCCTTAGCGGGGAGTACAATGAGCAGTTCTTC. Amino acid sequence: CASSLSGEYNEQFF.

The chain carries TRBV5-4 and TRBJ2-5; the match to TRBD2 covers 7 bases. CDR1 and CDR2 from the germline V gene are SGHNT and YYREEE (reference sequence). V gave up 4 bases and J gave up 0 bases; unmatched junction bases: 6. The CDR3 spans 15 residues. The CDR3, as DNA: TGTGCCAGCAGCGACGGGACTACGAACCAAGAGACCCAGTACTTC. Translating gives CASSDGTTNQETQYF.

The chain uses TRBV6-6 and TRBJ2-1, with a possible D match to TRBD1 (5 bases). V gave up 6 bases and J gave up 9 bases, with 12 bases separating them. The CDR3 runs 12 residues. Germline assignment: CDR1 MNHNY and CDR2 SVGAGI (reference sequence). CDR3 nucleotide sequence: TGTGCCAGCAGCCACCAGGGTGGTGAGCAGTTCTTC. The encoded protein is CASSHQGGEQFF.

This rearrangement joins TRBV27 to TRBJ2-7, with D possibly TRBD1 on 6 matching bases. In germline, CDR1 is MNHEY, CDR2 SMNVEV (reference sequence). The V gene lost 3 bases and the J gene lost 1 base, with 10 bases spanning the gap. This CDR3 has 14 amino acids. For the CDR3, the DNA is TGTGCCAGCAGTTTGGACAGTTTATCCTACGAGCAGTACTTC. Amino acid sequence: CASSLDSLSYEQYF.

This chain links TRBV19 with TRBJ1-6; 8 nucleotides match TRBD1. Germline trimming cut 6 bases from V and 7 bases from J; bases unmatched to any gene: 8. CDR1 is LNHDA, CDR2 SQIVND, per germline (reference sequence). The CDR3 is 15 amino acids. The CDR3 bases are TGTGCCAGTAGCCCGACAGGGGCAGGAAATTCACCCCTCCACTTT. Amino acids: CASSPTGAGNSPLHF.

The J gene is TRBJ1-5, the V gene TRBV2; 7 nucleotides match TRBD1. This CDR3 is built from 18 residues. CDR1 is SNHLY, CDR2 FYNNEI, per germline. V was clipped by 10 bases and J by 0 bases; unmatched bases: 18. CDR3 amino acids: CATQPGDSTTYSNQPQHF. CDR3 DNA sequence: TGTGCCACACAACCCGGGGACAGTACAACCTATAGCAATCAGCCCCAGCATTTT. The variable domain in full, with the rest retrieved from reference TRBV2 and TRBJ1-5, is EPEVTQTPSHQVTQMGQEVILRCVPISNHLYFYWYRQILGQKVEFLVSFYNNEISEKSEIFDDQFSVERPDGSNFTLKIRSTKLEDSAMYFCATQPGDSTTYSNQPQHFGDGTRLSIL.

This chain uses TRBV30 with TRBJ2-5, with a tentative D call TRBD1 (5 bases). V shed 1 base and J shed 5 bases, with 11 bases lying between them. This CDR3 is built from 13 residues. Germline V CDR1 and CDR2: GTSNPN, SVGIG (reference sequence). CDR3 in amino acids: CAWSGWGVETQYF. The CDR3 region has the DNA TGTGCCTGGAGTGGGTGGGGCGTGGAGACCCAGTACTTC. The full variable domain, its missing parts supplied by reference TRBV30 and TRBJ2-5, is SQTIHQWPATLVQPVGSPLSLECTVEGTSNPNLYWYRQAAGRGLQLLFYSVGIGQISSEVPQNLSASRPQDRQFILSSKKLLLSDSGFYLCAWSGWGVETQYFGPGTRLLVL.

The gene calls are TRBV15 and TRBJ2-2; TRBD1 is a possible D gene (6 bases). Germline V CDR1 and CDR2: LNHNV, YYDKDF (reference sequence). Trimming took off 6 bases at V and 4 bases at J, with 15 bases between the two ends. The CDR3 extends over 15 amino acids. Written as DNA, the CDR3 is TGTGCCACCAGTAGGGACACCGCGGGCACCGGGGAGCTGTTTTTT. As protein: CATSRDTAGTGELFF.